The 26 T cell receptor beta chains given below trace back to one sample, sequenced in a study of T cell repertoires in cytomegalovirus infection. Using its own MiXCR run on the reads, TCRdb lists one record per CDR3 protein. This sample yields under 250,000 distinct CDR3 sequences, of which more than 9% are seen a single time; 1.5% to 2% belongs to the top ten. Sequences were obtained from PBMCs. These receptors all come from a human donor in good health (CMV status not recorded). Some clones in this sample may be carry-over from other donors' samples.

This clonotype occurred many times. This rearrangement joins TRBV7-9 to TRBJ1-2, with D unresolved. Germline V lookup: CDR1 SEHNR, CDR2 FQNEAQ (reference sequence). The V gene lost 3 bases and the J gene lost 4 bases, with 15 bases spanning the gap. The CDR3 contains 15 residues. The CDR3 nucleotides read TGTGCCAGCAGCTTTCTCCGTTCAGATATCTATGGCTACACCTTC. Encoded protein: CASSFLRSDIYGYTF.

The rearrangement links TRBV20-1 to TRBJ1-5; D may be TRBD1 (5 bases). The germline V and J ends were trimmed by 0 bases and 4 bases, with 13 bases remaining between them. Germline values: CDR1 DFQATT, CDR2 SNEGSKA (reference sequence). CDR3 length: 15 amino acids. CDR3 in amino acids: CSARDVGLPNQPQHF. The CDR3 region has the DNA TGCAGTGCTAGAGATGTGGGACTCCCGAATCAGCCCCAGCATTTT.

This clonotype was found many times. The V gene is TRBV20-1, the J gene TRBJ2-1; 11 bases align to TRBD2. The CDR3 is made up of 19 amino acids. Germline V CDR1 and CDR2: DFQATT, SNEGSKA (reference sequence). V shed 2 bases, J shed 0 bases, and the junction held 12 bases outside the gene matches. In DNA form, the CDR3 reads TGCAGTGCTAGAACCCCCGGGACTAGCGGAGACCGCTCCTACAATGAGCAGTTCTTC. Translation: CSARTPGTSGDRSYNEQFF.

This clonotype was detected only a few times. The chain couples TRBV20-1 to TRBJ2-1, with 14 bases aligning to TRBD2. The CDR3 is 17 amino acids. V shed 3 bases, J shed 6 bases, and the junction held 10 bases outside the gene matches. Germline CDR1 reads DFQATT; CDR2 reads SNEGSKA (reference sequence). CDR3 DNA: TGCAGTGCTAGTCTTTGGGGACTAGCGGGAGTCCTCAATGAGCAGTTCTTC. The encoded protein is CSASLWGLAGVLNEQFF.

This clonotype was counted at least ten times. This chain links TRBV12-3 or TRBV12-4 with TRBJ2-1, with TRBD1 identical over 9 bases. Unmatched junction bases numbered 15, after V lost 4 bases and J lost 14 bases. The CDR3 has 15 residues. The CDR3 protein is CASSSVPGQGLSKFF. As DNA, the CDR3 is TGTGCCAGCAGTTCTGTCCCCGGACAGGGGCTTTCTAAGTTCTTC.

This clonotype was observed a handful of times. The genes are TRBV6-2 or TRBV6-3 and TRBJ2-5; 10 nucleotides agree with TRBD2. This CDR3 comprises 15 residues. With V trimmed by 6 bases and J by 5 bases, 9 bases remained unmatched. From germline, CDR1 is MNHEY and CDR2 SVGEGT. The CDR3, as DNA: TGTGCCAGCAGCCGCGGACTAGCGGTAGAGGAGACCCAGTACTTC. This translates into CASSRGLAVEETQYF.

This clonotype was observed a handful of times. V and J are TRBV23-1 and TRBJ2-7; 8 nucleotides agree with TRBD1. TRBV23-1 is sorted into the ORF group, with uncertain function. V lost 1 base, J lost 7 bases, and 12 bases stayed unmatched. The CDR3 contains 16 residues. CDR3 in DNA: TGCGCCAGCAGTCAATACCCCCCAGGGGGCTTATGGGAGCAGTACTTC. Protein sequence: CASSQYPPGGLWEQYF.

This clonotype was detected many times. This chain uses TRBV10-3 with TRBJ2-1; 7 bases fit TRBD1. Germline-derived CDR1 and CDR2 are ENHRY and SYGVKD. This CDR3 has 18 amino acids. Losses at the gene ends were 5 bases for V and 0 bases for J; bases not matched to a gene: 13. The CDR3 nucleotides read TGTGCCATCAGTCAAAGGGCACAGGGGCCGGACTCCTACAATGAGCAGTTCTTC. It is translated as CAISQRAQGPDSYNEQFF.

This clonotype was seen repeatedly, ten times or more. V usage is TRBV7-2 and J usage is TRBJ2-2; tentative D call: TRBD2 (5 bases). Trimming stripped 5 bases from V and 1 base from J, with 11 bases between. Per the germline V gene, CDR1 is SGHTA and CDR2 is FQGNSA. The CDR3 spans 15 residues. The CDR3 loop is CASSPQRMNTGELFF. In DNA form, the CDR3 reads TGTGCCAGCAGCCCTCAGCGGATGAACACCGGGGAGCTGTTTTTT.

This clonotype has more than one count but fewer than ten. This chain connects TRBV20-1 to TRBJ2-3, with 9 nucleotides matching TRBD2. The CDR3 contains 13 residues. Per the germline V gene, CDR1 is DFQATT and CDR2 is SNEGSKA (reference sequence). The trim removed 6 bases at V and 2 bases at J, leaving 3 bases unmatched. The CDR3 loop is CSARLADTDTQYF. The CDR3 DNA reads TGCAGTGCAAGACTAGCGGACACAGATACGCAGTATTTT.

The chain uses TRBV20-1 and TRBJ2-1; D is unresolved. Trimming cost V 8 bases and J 9 bases, with 11 bases left between them. The CDR3 extends over 10 amino acids. From germline, CDR1 is DFQATT and CDR2 SNEGSKA (reference sequence). The chain's CDR3 is CSPSGGEQFF. In DNA form, the CDR3 reads TGCAGTCCGTCTGGCGGTGAGCAGTTCTTC.

Many counts were recorded for this clonotype. This sequence joins TRBV11-3 and TRBJ1-1; D unresolved. Germline V gives CDR1 SGHNT, CDR2 YENEEA. Trimming stripped 5 bases from V and 3 bases from J, with 10 bases between. The CDR3 extends over 13 amino acids. CDR3 sequence (DNA): TGTGCCAGCAGCGCCCGGGCAGACACTGAAGCTTTCTTT. Translation: CASSARADTEAFF.

Ten or more counts support this clonotype. V and J are TRBV5-4 and TRBJ2-1; the D gene could be TRBD1 or TRBD2 (5 bases each). V lost 5 bases and J lost 2, with 11 bases in between. Germline CDR1 SGHNT, CDR2 YYREEE (reference sequence). The CDR3 has 14 amino acids. CDR3 amino acids: CASSGGVPYNEQFF. DNA for the CDR3: TGTGCCAGCAGTGGGGGAGTTCCCTACAATGAGCAGTTCTTC.

This clonotype came up many times. The chain carries TRBV7-9 and TRBJ2-5; tentatively, D is TRBD2 (5 bases). V lost 5 bases and J 5 bases, leaving 15 bases between the germline ends. Per germline, CDR1 SEHNR and CDR2 FQNEAQ (reference sequence). The length of the CDR3 is 14 residues. CDR3 DNA: TGTGCCAGCAGCGCGAATGGAGGACTGGAGACCCAGTACTTC. Its translation: CASSANGGLETQYF.

This clonotype was recorded at least ten times. This chain uses TRBV12-3 or TRBV12-4 with TRBJ1-4; possibly TRBD1 for D (6 bases). V lost 4 bases and J lost 1, with 10 bases in between. The CDR3 contains 15 residues. The CDR3 is CASSSQGRTNEKLFF. In DNA form, the CDR3 reads TGTGCCAGCAGTTCGCAGGGGAGAACTAATGAAAAACTGTTTTTT.

This clonotype was counted many times. The chain uses TRBV7-9 and TRBJ2-5; 8 nucleotides line up with TRBD2. Trimming at V came to 5 bases and at J to 2 bases, leaving 7 bases not matched to a gene. The V gene's germline CDR1 is SEHNR and CDR2 FQNEAQ (reference sequence). The CDR3 loop spans 15 amino acids. The CDR3 nucleotides are TGTGCCAGCAGCCTAACCGGGACTAGACAAGAGACCCAGTACTTC. Translation: CASSLTGTRQETQYF.

At least ten counts were recorded for this clonotype. J is TRBJ1-5 and V is TRBV7-2, with 9 bases fitting TRBD1. This CDR3 has 18 amino acids. The V gene end was trimmed by 5 bases and the J gene end by 4 bases; junction bases not matched to a gene: 15. CDR1 is SGHTA and CDR2 is FQGNSA in the germline V gene. The CDR3 bases are TGTGCCAGCAGCCTTCTCGTAGGACAGGGGCGAGGGAATCAGCCCCAGCATTTT. Protein product: CASSLLVGQGRGNQPQHF.

There are many counts of this clonotype. The J gene is TRBJ1-5, the V gene TRBV6-5; D call uncertain. Per the germline V gene, CDR1 is MNHEY and CDR2 is SVGAGI. This CDR3 comprises 16 residues. V shed 0 bases and J shed 2 bases, with 11 bases lying between them. The chain's CDR3 is CASSYSREGGNQPQHF. The CDR3 DNA is TGTGCCAGCAGTTACTCGAGGGAGGGCGGCAATCAGCCCCAGCATTTT.

This clonotype was seen a handful of times. The chain joins TRBV24-1 to TRBJ2-7; D may be TRBD1 (6 bases). The CDR3 covers 12 residues. The V gene's germline CDR1 is KGHDR and CDR2 SFDVKD. Trimming cost V 9 bases and J 5 bases, with 13 bases left between them. CDR3 bases: TGTGCCACCGGCAGGGGCGAGGACGAGCAGTACTTC. Translated, it gives CATGRGEDEQYF.

This clonotype has more than one count but fewer than ten. The chain recombines TRBV25-1 with TRBJ2-7; the match to TRBD1 covers 7 bases. V lost 1 base and J lost 1; bases outside the gene matches: 16. Germline CDR1 MGHDK, CDR2 SYGVNS. There are 19 residues in the CDR3. The CDR3: CASSESPLGQVETSYEQYF. The CDR3, as DNA: TGTGCCAGCAGTGAATCCCCGCTCGGACAGGTTGAAACGTCCTACGAGCAGTACTTC.

This clonotype was observed a handful of times. This chain joins TRBV5-6 and TRBJ2-1, with 7 bases lining up with TRBD1. The CDR3 runs to 14 residues. CDR1 is SGHDT, CDR2 YYEEEE, per germline. Trimming cost V 2 bases and J 7 bases; bases outside gene matches: 6. The DNA of the CDR3 is TGTGCCAGCAGCTTACAAACAGGGGCTAATGAGCAGTTCTTC. It specifies CASSLQTGANEQFF.

J is TRBJ2-7 and V is TRBV3-1; the D gene is possibly TRBD1 (6 bases). V was cut by 4 bases and J by 3 bases, with 13 bases left in between. There are 14 residues in the CDR3. Germline lookup yields CDR1 LGHDT and CDR2 YNNKEL (reference sequence). The CDR3 loop reads CASSRVPRGYEQYF. For the CDR3, the DNA is TGTGCCAGCAGCCGAGTCCCCAGGGGCTACGAGCAGTACTTC.

This clonotype was recorded at least ten times. The chain uses TRBV12-3 or TRBV12-4 and TRBJ2-2; unclear D gene. The CDR3 has 12 amino acids. V was trimmed by 3 bases and J by 6 bases, leaving 5 bases between them. This chain's CDR3 is CASSFHSGELFF. The CDR3 bases are TGTGCCAGCAGTTTCCACTCCGGGGAGCTGTTTTTT.

This clonotype has only a few counts. This rearrangement joins TRBV12-3 or TRBV12-4 to TRBJ1-6; 7 bases map to TRBD1. V was clipped by 7 bases and J by 8 bases; unmatched bases: 5. This CDR3 is built from 13 residues. DNA of the CDR3: TGTGCCAGCAACGACAGGGCGGATTCACCCCTCCACTTT. Amino acids: CASNDRADSPLHF.

This clonotype was counted ten times or more. This chain joins TRBV19 and TRBJ1-5; no clear D gene. Trimming took 5 bases from V and 2 from J, leaving 13 bases between them. Germline CDR1 and CDR2: LNHDA and SQIVND (reference sequence). The CDR3 consists of 15 residues. CDR3 region: CASSYQMGGNQPQHF. CDR3 coding DNA: TGTGCCAGTAGTTATCAAATGGGTGGCAATCAGCCCCAGCATTTT.

In its sample, this clonotype was seen many times. This chain connects TRBV29-1 to TRBJ2-3; TRBD2 matches at 10 bases. Looked up from germline, CDR1 is SQVTM and CDR2 is ANQGSEA. The junction had 5 bases not matched to a gene; V was cut back by 6 bases and J by 2 bases. The CDR3 extends over 14 amino acids. The CDR3 bases are TGCAGCGTACGGACTAGCGGCTTCACAGATACGCAGTATTTT. Translating gives CSVRTSGFTDTQYF.